This T cell receptor beta chain was found in a study of blood T cells in healthy people across ages (dated by TCRdb to between 2014 and 2017). Study-level background: In model experiments, template switching captured roughly one uniquely barcoded TCR beta cDNA molecule for every two T cells. The donors were divided into four age groups: young (average roughly 17 years), middle-aged (approximately 39), aged (about 61) and long-lived (roughly 82). Two additional independent replicas of 1 million unique cDNA reads from the same blood draw were analyzed for two donors (one aged 18 to 30 and one aged 80 or older). To avoid experimental bias, donors of different ages were distributed randomly across sequencing lanes. Age-related changes in TCR beta repertoire diversity were measured in the study by deep sequencing normalized with unique cDNA molecular identifiers. Broader findings and caveats from the paper: Because profiling used bulk unsorted PBMCs, naive and antigen-experienced compartments could not be compared conclusively. Estimates of total diversity based on one million sequenced T cells were regarded as lower bounds and as underestimates. Compared with the aged group, the long-lived group had more naive CD4+ T cells, fewer expanded clones and increased TCR diversity, suggesting age selection. The percentage of naive T cells measured by flow cytometry correlated strongly with observed TCR beta diversity. Because donor CMV infection status was unknown, age-related changes in expanded clonotypes were potentially confounded. As age increased, observed TCR beta diversity per million T cells dropped in a roughly linear way, and a significant reduction was already evident by age 40.

The 35 to 40 donors, aged about 6 to 95 years, were systemically healthy Caucasian individuals from Russia. Each donor gave 8 to 10 milliliters of peripheral blood, drawn into EDTA-treated Vacutainer tubes. Ficoll-Paque density-gradient centrifugation was used to isolate PBMCs, with at least 6.5 million per sample. Total RNA was extracted from PBMCs with Trizol reagent, with at least 5 micrograms obtained per sample. For every donor, flow cytometry on a PBMC aliquot measured the percentage of naive CD45RAhigh/CD27high T cells. V and J are truncated by 5 bases and 3 bases respectively, leaving an intervening sequence of 9 bases. As encoded in the germline V gene, CDR1 is KGHDR while CDR2 is SFDVKD. The CDR3 numbers 14 residues from cysteine through phenylalanine. Kept here is only the CDR3 DNA, which spans 42 bases and is read in frame from base 1. Library method: 5' RACE. Sequencing used an Illumina HiSeq 2500. A second 7 to 11 cycle PCR used a sample-barcoded 5' primer and a J-beta primer mix. Each TCR beta cDNA molecule received a unique molecular identifier from a template-switch 5' adaptor carrying 12 random nucleotides. Each sample yielded at least 2.5 million CDR3-containing paired-end reads. First-strand cDNA synthesis was performed from all RNA using the Mint cDNA synthesis kit, with priming by a TRBC-specific oligonucleotide. Following uracil-DNA glycosylase treatment, all cDNA underwent a first 18-cycle PCR with the universal primers M1SS and BC2_uni_R. Processing in the source paper ran as follows. For normalization, 1 million high-quality reads were randomly selected from each sample, with every read carrying a distinct molecular identifier. Instead of being binned into consensus sequences, reads that shared molecular identifiers were thrown out. MiTCR, with a Q25 quality threshold and the strictest error-elimination algorithm, was used for CDR3 identification, clonotype clustering and error correction. A nonparametric unseen species model with Euler transformation was used to estimate a lower bound on total TCR beta diversity. Through fastp at Q25 and MiXCR, TCRdb rebuilt clones from the public reads, retaining in-frame beta chains. Duplicate CDR3 protein sequences are folded into a single record with the most common DNA and genes. The V and J calls shown here were made by TCRdb, not taken from the authors' results. Within this sample are some 730,000 distinct CDR3 sequences, with 20% to 25% of them counted one time only. Around a fifth of the sample is held by the ten biggest clonotypes.

Regarding this clonotype: This clone's antigen is unknown. The sample holds no much larger clone one base away, and base qualities are not on file.

This receptor was obtained from a man in his 70s in good health. The source material was blood. This sequence uses TRBV24-1 and TRBJ2-2; no D gene can be assigned with confidence. In nucleotide form, the sequence is TGTGCCACCAGTGGGCACTATGACACCGGGGAGCTGTTTTTT. Its protein is CATSGHYDTGELFF.